A selection of T cell receptor beta chains follows, all from one sample in a study of graft-versus-host responses after intestinal transplantation. These receptors are not linked to any known antigen. Produced via immunoSEQ multiplex PCR; TCRdb's table is partial and in-frame only. This repertoire shows about 70,000 clones, about 90% found once; its top ten account for less than 5%. The sample consisted of unstimulated CD8+ T cells sorted from spleen or lymph node cells, taken before transplant. The receptors here all came from a human donor who was the organ donor for an intestinal transplant. Both conserved end residues are part of each CDR3. The order of the fields is clone size, D gene, J gene, V gene, CDR3 protein, CDR3 DNA. A D gene is named only where the DNA matches it firmly. Clone sizes are given selectively: once, few, many, or a class where the clone is expanded.

clone size: -
D gene: -
J gene: TRBJ1-2
V gene: TRBV4-3
CDR3 protein: CASSLDTANYGYTF
CDR3 DNA: TGCGCCAGCAGCCTGGACACAGCTAACTATGGCTACACCTTC

clone size: -
D gene: -
J gene: TRBJ1-1
V gene: TRBV5-1
CDR3 protein: CASSLEWGLGHGGTEAFF
CDR3 DNA: TGCGCCAGCAGCTTGGAATGGGGATTGGGTCACGGGGGCACTGAAGCTTTCTTT

clone size: -
D gene: -
J gene: TRBJ2-5
V gene: TRBV4-1
CDR3 protein: CASSQAQRGTQETQYF
CDR3 DNA: TGCGCCAGCAGCCAAGCTCAAAGGGGGACCCAAGAGACCCAGTACTTC

clone size: few
D gene: -
J gene: TRBJ1-4
V gene: TRBV7-9
CDR3 protein: CASRRDMGEKLFF
CDR3 DNA: TGTGCCAGCAGACGGGACATGGGGGAAAAACTGTTTTTT

clone size: -
D gene: -
J gene: TRBJ2-5
V gene: TRBV2
CDR3 protein: CASRAVSMETQYF
CDR3 DNA: TGTGCCAGCAGGGCGGTGTCTATGGAGACCCAGTACTTC

clone size: -
D gene: -
J gene: TRBJ2-2
V gene: TRBV29-1
CDR3 protein: CSVVWGHPTGELFF
CDR3 DNA: TGCAGCGTTGTATGGGGACACCCCACCGGGGAGCTGTTTTTT

clone size: -
D gene: -
J gene: TRBJ2-3
V gene: TRBV6-1
CDR3 protein: CASSEGERDTQYF
CDR3 DNA: TGTGCCAGCAGTGAAGGTGAGAGAGATACGCAGTATTTT

clone size: -
D gene: -
J gene: TRBJ1-1
V gene: TRBV5-6
CDR3 protein: CASSLAVTAVRTEAFF
CDR3 DNA: TGTGCCAGCAGCTTGGCTGTGACAGCAGTGCGGACTGAAGCTTTCTTT

clone size: -
D gene: -
J gene: TRBJ1-2
V gene: TRBV5-6
CDR3 protein: CASSLGRGYGYTF
CDR3 DNA: TGTGCCAGCAGCTTGGGCAGGGGATATGGCTACACCTTC

clone size: -
D gene: -
J gene: TRBJ2-1
V gene: TRBV28
CDR3 protein: CASSFPRSNEQFF
CDR3 DNA: TGTGCCAGCAGTTTCCCGAGAAGCAATGAGCAGTTCTTC

clone size: -
D gene: TRBD1
J gene: TRBJ2-5
V gene: TRBV4-2
CDR3 protein: CASSRPWTGVQETQYF
CDR3 DNA: TGTGCCAGCAGCCGACCGTGGACAGGGGTACAAGAGACCCAGTACTTC

clone size: once
D gene: TRBD1
J gene: TRBJ1-1
V gene: TRBV29-1
CDR3 protein: CSVDVDRGLLKNTEAFF
CDR3 DNA: TGCAGCGTTGACGTGGACAGGGGGCTTCTCAAGAACACTGAAGCTTTCTTT

clone size: -
D gene: -
J gene: TRBJ2-5
V gene: TRBV19
CDR3 protein: CASSMGEAMETQYF
CDR3 DNA: TGTGCCAGTAGTATGGGTGAGGCTATGGAGACCCAGTACTTC

clone size: once
D gene: TRBD1
J gene: TRBJ2-1
V gene: TRBV4-3
CDR3 protein: CASSQMWGQDNEQFF
CDR3 DNA: TGCGCCAGCAGCCAAATGTGGGGACAGGACAATGAGCAGTTCTTC

clone size: -
D gene: TRBD1
J gene: TRBJ1-1
V gene: TRBV5-4
CDR3 protein: CASSGQGGTEAFF
CDR3 DNA: TGTGCCAGCAGCGGACAGGGTGGGACTGAAGCTTTCTTT

clone size: -
D gene: TRBD1
J gene: TRBJ1-6
V gene: TRBV4-1
CDR3 protein: CASSRGTGASSNSPLHF
CDR3 DNA: TGCGCCAGCAGCCGGGGGACAGGGGCTTCTTCTAATTCACCCCTCCACTTT